The subject of this entry is one T cell receptor (beta chain). The ends were cut back, 3 bases at V and 6 bases at J, with 17 bases in the middle. Germline V gives CDR1 LNHDA, CDR2 SQIVND (reference sequence). The CDR3 length is 15 residues. Exclusion of a patient followed from autoimmune disease history or systemic immunosuppression. The entry originates in a study of OX40 agonist ivuxolimab in advanced cancers. The overall study: From roughly 20 to 79 years was the age range, with a mean of around 57 years, and nearly 85% were male. Partial responses were observed in three patients, of whom one had hepatocellular carcinoma and two had cutaneous melanoma.

This table comes from immunoSEQ multiplex PCR, and its TCRdb copy is limited to in-frame clones, with some not included. The table includes about 80,000 clones, just under 85% detected once. The V gene is TRBV19, the J gene TRBJ1-2; D is uncertain. This TCR was recovered from an adult with an advanced solid tumor such as melanoma, head and neck, liver or kidney cancer. The sequenced sample was CD4+ or CD8+ T cells sorted from blood, obtained in a trial of the OX40 agonist ivuxolimab. This CDR3 is CASSMGGIRGDGYTF. Here the CDR3 DNA reads TGTGCCAGTAGTATGGGCGGGATCAGAGGCGATGGCTACACCTTC.